This T cell receptor beta chain was profiled in a study of T cells in Graves' hyperthyroidism and ophthalmopathy. Findings of the study overall: Most clonotypes expanded in the thyroid (above 0.001) were also present in blood.

V lost 1 base to trimming and J lost 6 bases; unmatched junction nucleotides: 7. Germline assignment: CDR1 SGHAT and CDR2 FQDESV (reference sequence). CDR3 length equals 16 residues. Notes on this clonotype: Its antigen is currently unknown.

Amplification of TCR beta CDR3 regions was performed using RNA transcripts as template. First-round RT-PCR with HTBI primers amplified the TCR CDR3 region. TCRdb reanalysed the multiplex PCR reads using MiXCR and keeps one entry per CDR3 protein. Of roughly 560,000 distinct CDR3 sequences listed, about 14% are singletons. Sequenced sample: blood. The origin of this receptor is a woman aged 40 to 55 with Graves' ophthalmopathy. The J gene is TRBJ1-5, the V gene TRBV11-1; 9 bases align to TRBD1. The CDR3 coding sequence is TGTGCCAGCAGCTTAGAGACAGGGGGTTGGGGTCAGCCCCAGCATTTT. It specifies CASSLETGGWGQPQHF.